This T cell receptor (beta chain) comes out of a study of beta chain features in type 1 diabetes (dated by TCRdb to the late 2010s). Background on the whole study: No differences in mean age, gender distribution, total cell number or subset yield were found between patients and healthy donors. Across all samples, some 99 million sorted cells were examined, and cell number per subset correlated strongly with RNA yield. The study compared the TCRB repertoires of sorted circulating CD4+ T cell subsets in recently diagnosed type 1 diabetes patients with those in matched healthy donors. Whereas all 28 donors provided naive and central memory subsets, regulatory and stem cell-like memory subsets were isolated from just 8 patients and roughly eight healthy donors.

Inclusive of the bounding cysteine and phenylalanine, the CDR3 is 14 residues long. Only CDR3 DNA is held: 42 bases, read in frame from base 1. Germline trimming: 8 bases from V, 4 bases from J; junction bases outside gene matches: 4. The germline V gene encodes CDR1 LNHNV and CDR2 YYDKDF (reference sequence). On this clone itself: What antigen it recognizes has not been identified. It has no much larger one-base neighbor in the sample; base qualities were not kept.

Each donor gave one peripheral blood draw, approximately 0.11 L on average, collected into heparinised tubes. A BD FACSAria II was used to sort naive, central memory, regulatory and stem cell-like memory CD4+ T cells with a panel that included CD45RO, CCR7, CD25, CD127, CD95 and CD27. A purity above 98% was achieved for all sorted populations. Right away, PBMCs were isolated by Lymphoprep density gradient centrifugation and were stained directly, with no culture step. So that batch effects would be minimized, each experiment stained and sorted samples in pairs, pairing one healthy donor with one patient. The research as a whole found: Because cDNA rather than genomic DNA was sequenced, highly expressing activated cells could have been over-represented, although no difference in activation and CD3 levels was found between groups. At VDJ recombination sites, type 1 diabetes patients had fewer insertions and more deleted nucleotides, which implies abnormalities in thymic rearrangement. Type 1 diabetes patients showed a moderate but significant shortening of TCRB CDR3 length in all four CD4+ subsets. HLA sub-analyses involved small numbers of individuals, so any influence of HLA type on TCRB rearrangement remained unresolved. Shorter templates might be favored by PCR, yet because patient and control samples were amplified and corrected together, any such skew would affect both groups equally. Naive, central memory and regulatory TCRB repertoires appeared to be more similar among patients than among healthy donors.

All of the isolated RNA was reverse transcribed with the High Capacity cDNA Reverse Transcription Kit, so expressed TCRB transcripts were sequenced. Deep immunoSEQ sequencing was performed on naive, central memory and regulatory T cell samples, with an average of around 3.4 million total reads per sample. Sorted cells were lysed in RLT buffer, and RNA was extracted using DNase-treated RNeasy Micro or Mini kits according to cell number. Each cell subset was processed separately to prevent cross-contamination, with patient and healthy donor samples processed together. TCRB sequences were amplified from cDNA with the immunoSEQ multiplex PCR, producing 87-bp fragments spanning the CDR3 region. Amplicons were sequenced on the Illumina HiSeq platform. Per the source publication's procedure: PCR bias was computationally corrected using synthetic template baselines, reads within Hamming distance 2 were collapsed, and singletons that could not be merged were discarded. By aligning reads against IMGT, V, D and J genes, CDR3 length, and insertions or deletions at six rearrangement sites were assigned. Within each subset, clonotype counts were normalized to sorted cell number, and only after that were true diversity and Gini coefficients computed with the tcR R package. The overlap coefficient, calculated on TCRB nucleotide sequences, was used to quantify repertoire sharing. Out-of-frame TCRB sequences from naive cells were analyzed to stand in for the pre-selection repertoire. The table comes from immuneACCESS by way of TCRdb, which keeps in-frame sequences with V and J called. Part of the clones is missing from these tables; in studies checked, under half for an unresolved V gene and the rest for unknown reasons. That table is the source of V, J and clone size, and D and trimming were worked out from the DNA. Counted in this sample were approximately 360,000 clones; around an eighth of them appeared once. In total, the top ten clones hold around 0.01% of the sample.

The TCR sequence derives from a woman under 30 with type 1 diabetes. The sample taken for sequencing was naive CD4+ T cells from blood. Taken with the paper, the label for cell subset or site translates to: true naive CD4+ T cells. The sequence is built from TRBV15 and TRBJ2-3; the junction holds 12 bases that match TRBD2. The DNA reads as follows: TGTGCCACCGAAGGACTAGCGGGATCAGATACGCAGTATTTT. This codes for CATEGLAGSDTQYF.